This T cell receptor beta chain was retrieved from a study of blood T cell repertoires in COVID-19. CDR1 and CDR2 (germline): SGHRS, YFSETQ. This CDR3 contains 16 residues. The germline V and J ends were trimmed by 4 bases and 2 bases, with 16 bases remaining between them. Clones were read by immunoSEQ multiplex PCR, and TCRdb kept only the in-frame ones, dropping some. The table records approximately 140,000 clones, approximately 87% of them present only once. Sequenced: PBMCs or T cells enriched from blood (not recorded which). This rearrangement joins TRBV5-1 to TRBJ2-1, with a possible D match to TRBD2 (6 bases). The source is a man in his fifties or sixties in a cohort exposed to, infected with or recovered from COVID-19 (not recorded which). The CDR3 protein is CASSPELARPYNEQFF. DNA of the CDR3: TGCGCCAGCAGCCCGGAACTAGCCCGGCCCTACAATGAGCAGTTCTTC.